What follows are 3 T cell receptor beta chains derived from one specimen sequenced in a study of beta chain features in type 1 diabetes. Expressed TCRB transcripts were sequenced, since all the RNA that had been isolated was reverse transcribed. Profiling relied on immunoSEQ multiplex PCR, and the TCRdb table lists in-frame clones only, not all of them. This table has about 110,000 clones, approximately 37% appearing once. The sequencing sample was made of stem cell memory CD4+ T cells from blood. These receptors came from a woman in her late teens or twenties in good health.

The chain employs TRBV28 and TRBJ2-3; D is unresolved. Trimming removed 4 bases at V and 7 bases at J, with 21 bases between. CDR1 is MDHEN and CDR2 is SYDVKM in the germline V gene. This CDR3 is built from 16 residues. CDR3 in amino acids: CASSSRLVGERNTQYF. The CDR3 region has the DNA TGTGCCAGCAGTTCCCGCTTAGTCGGAGAGAGGAATACGCAGTATTTT. Complete variable domain (other parts from reference TRBV28 and TRBJ2-3): DVKVTQSSRYLVKRTGEKVFLECVQDMDHENMFWYRQDPGLGLRLIYFSYDVKMKEKGDIPEGYSVSREKKERFSLILESASTNQTSMYLCASSSRLVGERNTQYFGPGTRLTVL.

This clone occurred a few times. V and J are TRBV20-1 and TRBJ2-1; D perhaps matches TRBD1 (6 bases). The ends were cut back, 8 bases at V and 10 bases at J, with 15 bases in the middle. Germline V gene lookup returns CDR1 DFQATT and CDR2 SNEGSKA (reference sequence). The CDR3 has 11 residues. CDR3 nucleotide sequence: TGCAGTCCTAAGGTGGGACAAGAGCAGTTCTTC. Translation: CSPKVGQEQFF.

The chain carries TRBV5-1 and TRBJ2-5, with TRBD2 matching 11 bases. The CDR3 contains 15 residues. CDR1 is SGHRS, CDR2 YFSETQ, per germline. The junction had 3 bases not matched to a gene; V was cut back by 1 base and J by 4 bases. In nucleotides, the CDR3 is TGCGCCAGCAGCTTGACTAGCGGGAGCCCAGAGACCCAGTACTTC. Translated, it gives CASSLTSGSPETQYF.